This T cell receptor beta chain stems from a study of T-cell reconstitution after alpha-beta-depleted transplantation in children. CDR1 is SGHRS and CDR2 is YFSETQ in the germline V gene. V was cut by 4 bases and J by 6 bases, with 22 bases left in between. The CDR3 spans 17 residues. Ten or more counts support this clonotype. TCRbeta library construction was performed incorporating unique molecular identifiers. TCRdb passed the PCR reads through MiXCR, listing each CDR3 protein once. The sample lists 70,000 to 100,000 distinct CDR3 sequences; over 9% were seen once. The chain combines TRBV5-1 with TRBJ2-2, with D perhaps TRBD1 or TRBD2 (5 bases each). The clonotype was recovered from a human donor who donated a stem cell graft to a child with inherited bone marrow failure. The specimen comprised PBMCs from the stem cell graft donor, sampled from the stem cell graft. This CDR3 is CASSPRDGAQSAGELFF. For the CDR3, the DNA is TGCGCCAGCAGCCCTCGGGATGGGGCTCAGTCGGCCGGGGAGCTGTTTTTT.